Only a few counts were recorded for the clone carrying this TCR beta chain. The sample originates from a study of T-cell reconstitution after alpha-beta-depleted transplantation in children. Germline V gene lookup returns CDR1 SGHTA and CDR2 FQGNSA. Trimming pared 7 bases from V and 7 bases from J, leaving 22 bases between. This CDR3 comprises 16 residues. Unique molecular identifiers were used to barcode this TCRbeta library. Via MiXCR, TCRdb re-called the PCR reads, giving one row per CDR3 protein. The table lists about 610,000 distinct CDR3 sequences, about 10% of them singletons. The chain couples TRBV7-2 to TRBJ1-4; TRBD1 might be the D (6 bases). This receptor was taken from a human donor who donated a stem cell graft to a child with acute myeloid leukemia. This specimen consisted of PBMCs from the stem cell graft donor, obtained from the stem cell graft. CDR3 residues: CASTLGGRKGVEKLFF. CDR3 bases: TGTGCCAGCACCCTTGGGGGTCGAAAGGGGGTTGAAAAACTGTTTTTT. Filled out from reference TRBV7-2 and TRBJ1-4, the complete variable domain reads GAGVSQSPSNKVTEKGKDVELRCDPISGHTALYWYRQSLGQGLEFLIYFQGNSAPDKSGLPSDRFSAERTGGSVSTLTIQRTQQEDSAVYLCASTLGGRKGVEKLFFGSGTQLSVL.